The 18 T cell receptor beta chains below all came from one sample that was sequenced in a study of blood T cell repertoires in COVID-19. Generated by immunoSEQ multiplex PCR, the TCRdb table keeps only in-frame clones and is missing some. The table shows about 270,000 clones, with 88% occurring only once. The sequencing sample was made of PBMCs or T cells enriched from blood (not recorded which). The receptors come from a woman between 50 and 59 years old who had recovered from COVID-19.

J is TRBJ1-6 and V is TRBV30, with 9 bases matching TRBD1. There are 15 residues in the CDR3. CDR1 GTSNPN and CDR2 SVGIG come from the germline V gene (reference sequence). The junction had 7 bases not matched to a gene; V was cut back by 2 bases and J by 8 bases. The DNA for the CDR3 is TGTGCCTGGAGTTTGGGGACAGGGCGGGATTCACCCCTCCACTTT. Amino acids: CAWSLGTGRDSPLHF. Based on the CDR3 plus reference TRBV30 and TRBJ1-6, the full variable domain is SQTIHQWPATLVQPVGSPLSLECTVEGTSNPNLYWYRQAAGRGLQLLFYSVGIGQISSEVPQNLSASRPQDRQFILSSKKLLLSDSGFYLCAWSLGTGRDSPLHFGNGTRLTVT.

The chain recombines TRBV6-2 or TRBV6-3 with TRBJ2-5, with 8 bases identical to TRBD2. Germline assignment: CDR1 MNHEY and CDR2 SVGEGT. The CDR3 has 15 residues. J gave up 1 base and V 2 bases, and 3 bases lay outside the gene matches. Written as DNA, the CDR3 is TGTGCCAGCAGTTACCACCGGGGGGGCCAAGAGACCCAGTACTTC. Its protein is CASSYHRGGQETQYF.

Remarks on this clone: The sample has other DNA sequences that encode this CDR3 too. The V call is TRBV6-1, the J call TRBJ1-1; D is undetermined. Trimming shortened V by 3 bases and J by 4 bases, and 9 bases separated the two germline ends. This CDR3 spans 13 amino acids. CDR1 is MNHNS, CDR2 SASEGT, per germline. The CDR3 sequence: CASSERQGTEAFF. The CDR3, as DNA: TGTGCCAGCAGTGAGAGACAAGGCACTGAAGCTTTCTTT.

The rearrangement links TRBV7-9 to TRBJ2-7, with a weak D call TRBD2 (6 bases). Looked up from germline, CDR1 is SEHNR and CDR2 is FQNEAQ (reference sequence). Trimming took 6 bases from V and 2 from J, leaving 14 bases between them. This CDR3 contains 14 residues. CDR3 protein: CASSTRGRAYEQYF. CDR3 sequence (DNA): TGTGCCAGCAGTACCCGGGGGAGAGCCTACGAGCAGTACTTC.

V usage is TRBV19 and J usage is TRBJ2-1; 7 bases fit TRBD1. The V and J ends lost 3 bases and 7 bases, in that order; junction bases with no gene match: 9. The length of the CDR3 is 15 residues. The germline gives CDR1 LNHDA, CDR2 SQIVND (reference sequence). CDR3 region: CASSIERGLSNEQFF. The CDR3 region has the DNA TGTGCCAGTAGTATTGAAAGGGGGCTGAGTAATGAGCAGTTCTTC.

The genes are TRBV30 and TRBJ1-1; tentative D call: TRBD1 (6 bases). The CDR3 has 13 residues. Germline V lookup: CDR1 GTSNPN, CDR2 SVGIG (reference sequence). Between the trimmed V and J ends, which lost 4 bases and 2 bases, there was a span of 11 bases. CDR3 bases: TGTGCCTGGAATCTACAGGGAAACACTGAAGCTTTCTTT. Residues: CAWNLQGNTEAFF.

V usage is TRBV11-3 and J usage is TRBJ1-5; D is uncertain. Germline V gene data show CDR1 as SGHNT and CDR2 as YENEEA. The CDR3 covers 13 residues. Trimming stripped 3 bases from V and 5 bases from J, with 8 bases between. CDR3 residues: CASSFGRHQPQHF. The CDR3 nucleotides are TGTGCCAGCAGCTTCGGGAGACATCAGCCCCAGCATTTT.

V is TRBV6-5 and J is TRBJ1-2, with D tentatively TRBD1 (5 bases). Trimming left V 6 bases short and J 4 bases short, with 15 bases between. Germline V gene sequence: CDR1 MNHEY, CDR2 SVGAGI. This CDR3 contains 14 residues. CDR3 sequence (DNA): TGTGCCAGCAGATCCGAAGGGGTCCGCTATGGCTACACCTTC. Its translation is CASRSEGVRYGYTF.

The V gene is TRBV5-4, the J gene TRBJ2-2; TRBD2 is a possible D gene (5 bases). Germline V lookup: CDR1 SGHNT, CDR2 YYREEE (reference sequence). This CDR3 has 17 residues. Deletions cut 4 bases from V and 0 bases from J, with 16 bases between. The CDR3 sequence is CASSPPGRRTNTGELFF. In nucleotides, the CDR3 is TGTGCCAGCAGCCCACCGGGAAGGCGAACGAACACCGGGGAGCTGTTTTTT.

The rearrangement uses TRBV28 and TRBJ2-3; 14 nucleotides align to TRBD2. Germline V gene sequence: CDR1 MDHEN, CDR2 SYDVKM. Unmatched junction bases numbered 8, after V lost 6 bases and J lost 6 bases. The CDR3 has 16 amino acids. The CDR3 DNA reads TGTGCCAGCAGCTGGGGACTAGCGGGAGTGTCGGATACGCAGTATTTT. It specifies CASSWGLAGVSDTQYF.

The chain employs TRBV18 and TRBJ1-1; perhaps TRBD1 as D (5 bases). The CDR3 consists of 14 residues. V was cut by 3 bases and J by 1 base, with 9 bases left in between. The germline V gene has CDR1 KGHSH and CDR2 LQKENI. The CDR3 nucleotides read TGTGCCAGCTCACCCAGGGAGGAGAACACTGAAGCTTTCTTT. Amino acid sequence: CASSPREENTEAFF.

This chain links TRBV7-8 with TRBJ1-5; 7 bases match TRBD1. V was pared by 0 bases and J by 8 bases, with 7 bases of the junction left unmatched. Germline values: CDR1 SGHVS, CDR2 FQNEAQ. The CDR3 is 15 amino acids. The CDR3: CASSLATGQSEPQHF. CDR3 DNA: TGTGCCAGCAGCTTAGCGACAGGGCAGTCTGAGCCCCAGCATTTT.

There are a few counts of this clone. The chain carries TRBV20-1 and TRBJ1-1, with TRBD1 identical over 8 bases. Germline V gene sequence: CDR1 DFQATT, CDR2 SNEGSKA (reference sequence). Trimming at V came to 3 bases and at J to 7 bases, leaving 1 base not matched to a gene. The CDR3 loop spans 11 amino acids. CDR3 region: CSASDRGEAFF. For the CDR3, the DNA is TGCAGTGCTAGCGACAGGGGTGAAGCTTTCTTT.

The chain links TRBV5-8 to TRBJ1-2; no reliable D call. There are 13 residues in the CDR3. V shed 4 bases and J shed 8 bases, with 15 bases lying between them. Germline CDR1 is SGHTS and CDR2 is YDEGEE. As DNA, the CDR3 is TGTGCCAGCAGCAACCCGGGAAAAGGGGGCTACACCTTC. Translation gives CASSNPGKGGYTF.

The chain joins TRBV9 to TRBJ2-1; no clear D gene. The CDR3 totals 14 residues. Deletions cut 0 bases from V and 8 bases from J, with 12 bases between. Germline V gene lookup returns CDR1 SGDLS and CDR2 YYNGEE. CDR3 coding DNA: TGTGCCAGCAGCGTAGTTGGTAGCAGCGATGAGCAGTTCTTC. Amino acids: CASSVVGSSDEQFF.

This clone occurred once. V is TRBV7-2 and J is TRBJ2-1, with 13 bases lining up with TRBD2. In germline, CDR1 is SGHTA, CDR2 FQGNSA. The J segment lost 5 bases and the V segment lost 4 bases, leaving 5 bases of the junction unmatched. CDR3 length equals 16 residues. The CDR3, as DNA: TGTGCCAGCAGCTCACGGACTAGCGGGAGAAACAATGAGCAGTTCTTC. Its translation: CASSSRTSGRNNEQFF.

The CDR3 loop reads CASEESYTF. The CDR3 nucleotides read TGTGCCAGCGAGGAAAGCTACACCTTC. The V gene is TRBV2, the J gene TRBJ1-2; no definite D call. Trimming pared 8 bases from V and 9 bases from J, leaving 7 bases between. Germline V gene sequence: CDR1 SNHLY, CDR2 FYNNEI. The CDR3 consists of 9 residues. Variable domain in full (rest from reference TRBV2 and TRBJ1-2): EPEVTQTPSHQVTQMGQEVILRCVPISNHLYFYWYRQILGQKVEFLVSFYNNEISEKSEIFDDQFSVERPDGSNFTLKIRSTKLEDSAMYFCASEESYTFGSGTRLTVV.

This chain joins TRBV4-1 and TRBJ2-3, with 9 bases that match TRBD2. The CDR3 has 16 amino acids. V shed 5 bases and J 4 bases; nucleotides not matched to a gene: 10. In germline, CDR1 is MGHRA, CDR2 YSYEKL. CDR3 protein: CASSYRSSGGSDTQYF. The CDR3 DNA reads TGCGCCAGCAGCTATCGTAGTAGCGGGGGATCAGATACGCAGTATTTT.